This T cell receptor (beta chain) comes out of a study of identical twins. TCRdb reprocessed the 5' RACE reads with MiXCR, giving one entry per CDR3 protein. The sample includes more than 600,000 distinct CDR3 sequences, about 20% seen only once; the top ten take 10% to 15%. This CDR3 spans 13 amino acids. V dropped 2 bases and J dropped 6; count of bases not matched to a gene: 5. Germline loops: CDR1 DFQATT, CDR2 SNEGSKA (reference sequence). These data were also filed under a second study, of T cells expressing NK-cell markers. That paper adds: There remained a lack of clarity about HCMV specificity of expanded NKG2C+ T cell clones.

This rearrangement joins TRBV20-1 to TRBJ2-3; 7 bases line up with TRBD2. The receptor was isolated from a woman in her late teens or twenties in good health. The material sequenced was PBMCs. CDR3 coding DNA: TGCAGTGCTAGACCGGGAGGTGGGGATACGCAGTATTTT. It encodes CSARPGGGDTQYF.